Each of the 11 T cell receptor beta chains below was sequenced from the same sample in a study of blood T cell repertoires in COVID-19. Generated by immunoSEQ multiplex PCR, the TCRdb table keeps only in-frame clones and is missing some. The sample contains some 100,000 clones, about 88% of which appear only once. The specimen was peripheral blood. The source is a woman aged 55-69 years with acute or convalescent COVID-19.

This chain links TRBV30 with TRBJ2-3; TRBD2 matches at 10 bases. This CDR3 is 16 amino acids long. V trimming: 2 bases; J trimming: 1 base; junction bases outside the gene matches: 6. The germline CDR1 and CDR2 sequences are GTSNPN and SVGIG (reference sequence). CDR3 in amino acids: CAWSRLAGGRTDTQYF. CDR3 DNA sequence: TGTGCCTGGAGTCGGTTAGCGGGGGGCCGCACAGATACGCAGTATTTT.

The V call is TRBV19, the J call TRBJ1-4; TRBD1 is a possible D gene (5 bases). CDR1 is LNHDA, CDR2 SQIVND, per germline (reference sequence). V lost 2 bases, J lost 7 bases, and 11 bases lay in between. This CDR3 contains 14 residues. The DNA of the CDR3 is TGTGCCAGTAGTATACGGCCCGGGGGTGAAAAACTGTTTTTT. Translation: CASSIRPGGEKLFF.

The chain links TRBV11-2 to TRBJ1-5, with D unresolved. Trimming took 0 bases from V and 5 from J, leaving 8 bases between them. The CDR3 sequence is 14 residues long. Germline lookup yields CDR1 SGHAT and CDR2 FQNNGV. The CDR3 here is CASSLDLAYQPQHF. CDR3 coding DNA: TGTGCCAGCAGCTTAGATCTGGCCTATCAGCCCCAGCATTTT.

The V and J genes are TRBV2 and TRBJ1-6; TRBD1 matches at 7 bases. V lost 6 bases to trimming and J lost 7 bases; unmatched junction nucleotides: 9. The CDR3 runs 15 residues. CDR1 and CDR2 (germline): SNHLY, FYNNEI. The CDR3 here is CASRAQGVKNSPLHF. In nucleotides, the CDR3 is TGTGCCAGCAGAGCCCAGGGGGTCAAAAATTCACCCCTCCACTTT. Complete variable domain (other parts from reference TRBV2 and TRBJ1-6): EPEVTQTPSHQVTQMGQEVILRCVPISNHLYFYWYRQILGQKVEFLVSFYNNEISEKSEIFDDQFSVERPDGSNFTLKIRSTKLEDSAMYFCASRAQGVKNSPLHFGNGTRLTVT.

CDR3 DNA sequence: TGCGCCAGCAGCCCGGGGACTAGCGGTCCCAATGAGCAGTTCTTC. It specifies CASSPGTSGPNEQFF. V and J are TRBV5-1 and TRBJ2-1, with 11 nucleotides matching TRBD2. Germline V gene data show CDR1 as SGHRS and CDR2 as YFSETQ. The CDR3 has 15 amino acids. V lost 4 bases, J lost 6 bases, and 6 bases stayed unmatched.

This chain joins TRBV9 and TRBJ1-1, with TRBD1 identical over 7 bases. The CDR3 loop spans 16 amino acids. V shed 4 bases and J 3 bases; nucleotides not matched to a gene: 12. CDR1 is SGDLS and CDR2 is YYNGEE in the germline V gene. As DNA, the CDR3 is TGTGCCAGCAGCCCGAGGAGAGGGGGCGCGGACACTGAAGCTTTCTTT. Its translation: CASSPRRGGADTEAFF.

The chain combines TRBV19 with TRBJ1-6; 8 nucleotides agree with TRBD1. The CDR3 length is 13 residues. CDR1 and CDR2 from the germline V gene are LNHDA and SQIVND (reference sequence). J was trimmed by 7 bases and V by 6 bases; bases with no gene match: 2. For the CDR3, the DNA is TGTGCCAGTAGCCCAGGGGGCAATTCACCCCTCCACTTT. Translated, it gives CASSPGGNSPLHF.

The sample holds one count of this clone. The chain couples TRBV27 to TRBJ1-6; D is unclear. The V and J ends lost 6 bases and 13 bases respectively, with 22 bases between them. CDR1 is MNHEY, CDR2 SMNVEV, per germline (reference sequence). This CDR3 is 15 amino acids long. CDR3 in amino acids: CASSPANGGSSPLHF. CDR3 coding DNA: TGTGCCAGCAGCCCGGCTAATGGAGGATCATCCCCCCTCCACTTT.

V usage is TRBV7-2 and J usage is TRBJ2-1; the D gene is possibly TRBD1 (5 bases). In germline, CDR1 is SGHTA, CDR2 FQGNSA. V shed 6 bases and J shed 8 bases, with 14 bases lying between them. The CDR3 consists of 13 residues. The CDR3 DNA reads TGTGCCAGCAGTATATCAGGGAATCATGAGCAGTTCTTC. It is translated as CASSISGNHEQFF.

V gene TRBV20-1 combines with J gene TRBJ2-7; D is perhaps TRBD1 (6 bases). The CDR3 consists of 11 residues. Germline assignment: CDR1 DFQATT and CDR2 SNEGSKA (reference sequence). V dropped 6 bases and J dropped 4 bases, with 10 bases sitting between them. CDR3 nucleotides: TGCAGTGCACAAACAGGGTACGAGCAGTACTTC. Its protein product is CSAQTGYEQYF.

The CDR3 is CASRWGDRPNTEAFF. CDR3 coding DNA: TGTGCCAGCAGGTGGGGGGACCGGCCGAACACTGAAGCTTTCTTT. This chain joins TRBV25-1 and TRBJ1-1; possible D gene TRBD1, 5 bases. Trimming stripped 6 bases from V and 1 base from J, with 15 bases between. The CDR3 is 15 residues long. Germline values: CDR1 MGHDK, CDR2 SYGVNS.